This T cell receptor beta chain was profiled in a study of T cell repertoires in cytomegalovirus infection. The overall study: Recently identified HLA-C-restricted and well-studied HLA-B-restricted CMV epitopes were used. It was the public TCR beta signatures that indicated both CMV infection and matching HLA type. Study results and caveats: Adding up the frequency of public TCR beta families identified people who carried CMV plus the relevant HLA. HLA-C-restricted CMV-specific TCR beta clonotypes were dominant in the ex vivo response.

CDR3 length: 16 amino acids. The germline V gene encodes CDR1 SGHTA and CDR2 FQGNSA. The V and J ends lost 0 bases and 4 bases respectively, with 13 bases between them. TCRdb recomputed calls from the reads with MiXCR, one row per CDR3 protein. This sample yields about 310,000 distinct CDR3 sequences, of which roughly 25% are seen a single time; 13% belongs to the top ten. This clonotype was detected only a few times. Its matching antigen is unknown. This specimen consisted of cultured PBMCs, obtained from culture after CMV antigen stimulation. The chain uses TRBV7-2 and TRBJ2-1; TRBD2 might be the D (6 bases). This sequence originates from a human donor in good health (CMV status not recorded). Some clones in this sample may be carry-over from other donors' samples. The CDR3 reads CASSLAASADYNEQFF. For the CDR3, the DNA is TGTGCCAGCAGCTTAGCGGCTAGCGCCGATTACAATGAGCAGTTCTTC.